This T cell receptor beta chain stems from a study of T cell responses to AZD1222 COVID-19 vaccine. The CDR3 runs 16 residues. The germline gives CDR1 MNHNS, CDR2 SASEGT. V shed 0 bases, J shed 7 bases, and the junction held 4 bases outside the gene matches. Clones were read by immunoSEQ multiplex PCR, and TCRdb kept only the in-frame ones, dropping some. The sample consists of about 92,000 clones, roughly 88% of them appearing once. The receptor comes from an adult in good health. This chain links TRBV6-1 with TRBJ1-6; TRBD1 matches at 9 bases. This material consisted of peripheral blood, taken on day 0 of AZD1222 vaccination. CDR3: CASSEAWTGANSPLHF. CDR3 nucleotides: TGTGCCAGCAGTGAAGCGTGGACAGGGGCGAATTCACCCCTCCACTTT.